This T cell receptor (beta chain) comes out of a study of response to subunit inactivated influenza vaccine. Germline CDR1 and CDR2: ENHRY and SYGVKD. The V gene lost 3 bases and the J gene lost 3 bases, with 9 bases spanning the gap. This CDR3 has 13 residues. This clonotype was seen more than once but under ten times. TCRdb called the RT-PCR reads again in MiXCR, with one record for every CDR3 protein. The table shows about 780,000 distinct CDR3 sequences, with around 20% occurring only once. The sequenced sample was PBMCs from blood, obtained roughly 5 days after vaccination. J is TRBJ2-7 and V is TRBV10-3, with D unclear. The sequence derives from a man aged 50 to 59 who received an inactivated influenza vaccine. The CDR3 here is CAISDGPNYEQYF. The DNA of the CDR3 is TGTGCCATCAGTGACGGCCCAAACTACGAGCAGTACTTC.